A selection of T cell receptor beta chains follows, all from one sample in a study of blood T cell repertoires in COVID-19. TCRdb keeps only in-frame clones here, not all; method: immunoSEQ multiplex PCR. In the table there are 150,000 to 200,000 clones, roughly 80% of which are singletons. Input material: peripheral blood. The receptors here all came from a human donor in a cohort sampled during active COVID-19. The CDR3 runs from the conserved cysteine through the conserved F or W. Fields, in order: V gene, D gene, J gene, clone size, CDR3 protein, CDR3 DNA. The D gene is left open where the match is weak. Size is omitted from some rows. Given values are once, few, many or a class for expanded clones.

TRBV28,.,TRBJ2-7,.,CASSQGFGPPYEQYF,TGTGCCAGCAGTCAGGGGTTCGGACCCCCCTACGAGCAGTACTTC
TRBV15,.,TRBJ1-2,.,CATSRDRGGYGYTF,TGTGCCACCAGCAGAGATCGAGGGGGCTATGGCTACACCTTC
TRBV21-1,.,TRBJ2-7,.,CASSPPGEALTYEQYF,TGTGCCAGCAGTCCCCCGGGGGAAGCCCTAACCTACGAGCAGTACTTC
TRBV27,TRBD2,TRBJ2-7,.,CASRVSGTSGYEQYF,TGTGCCAGCAGAGTATCCGGGACTAGCGGGTACGAGCAGTACTTC
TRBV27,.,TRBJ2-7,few,CASSSGSAYEQYF,TGTGCCAGCAGTTCAGGGTCCGCCTACGAGCAGTACTTC
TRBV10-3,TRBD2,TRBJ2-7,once,CAISESPSGGASYEQYF,TGTGCCATCAGTGAGTCCCCTAGCGGGGGAGCATCCTACGAGCAGTACTTC
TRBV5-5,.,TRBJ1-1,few,CASSLEGLGNTEAFF,TGTGCCAGCAGCTTAGAGGGACTGGGGAACACTGAAGCTTTCTTT
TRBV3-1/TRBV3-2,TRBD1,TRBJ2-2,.,CASSTQGIGTGELFF,TGTGCCAGCAGCACACAGGGGATCGGGACCGGGGAGCTGTTTTTT
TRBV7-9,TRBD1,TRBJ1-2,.,CASSLRGGDGYTF,TGTGCCAGCAGCTTACGAGGGGGCGATGGCTACACCTTC
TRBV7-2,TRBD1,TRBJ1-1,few,CASRGTGGNTEAFF,TGTGCCAGCAGGGGGACAGGGGGGAACACTGAAGCTTTCTTT
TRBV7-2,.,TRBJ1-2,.,CASSLSVRYTF,TGTGCCAGCAGCTTATCAGTTCGTTACACCTTC
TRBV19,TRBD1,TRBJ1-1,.,CASSHLDRPNTEAFF,TGTGCCAGTAGTCACCTGGACAGGCCCAACACTGAAGCTTTCTTT
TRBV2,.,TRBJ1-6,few,CASSEDTSPLHF,TGTGCCAGCAGTGAAGACACTTCACCCCTCCACTTT
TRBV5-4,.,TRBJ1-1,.,CASSLAGTGNTEAFF,TGTGCCAGCAGCTTGGCAGGAACAGGGAACACTGAAGCTTTCTTT
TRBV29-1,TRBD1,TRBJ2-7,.,CSVEAQGDYEQYF,TGCAGCGTTGAAGCCCAGGGGGACTACGAGCAGTACTTC
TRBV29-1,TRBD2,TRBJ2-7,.,CSILSGADNEQYF,TGCAGCATTCTTAGCGGGGCAGACAATGAGCAGTACTTC
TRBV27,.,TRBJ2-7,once,CASSLFQTYEQYF,TGTGCCAGCAGTTTATTTCAAACCTACGAGCAGTACTTC
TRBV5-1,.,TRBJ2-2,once,CASSLGANTGELFF,TGCGCCAGCAGCTTAGGGGCGAACACCGGGGAGCTGTTTTTT
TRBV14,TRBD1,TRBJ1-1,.,CASSRDRATEAFF,TGTGCCAGCAGCCGGGACAGGGCCACTGAAGCTTTCTTT
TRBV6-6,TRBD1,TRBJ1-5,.,CASSYQTGNNQPQHF,TGTGCCAGCAGTTACCAGACAGGGAACAATCAGCCCCAGCATTTT
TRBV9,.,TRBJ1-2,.,CASSVEAWGLQDYGYTF,TGTGCCAGCAGCGTAGAGGCGTGGGGACTCCAGGACTATGGCTACACCTTC
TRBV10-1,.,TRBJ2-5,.,CASSDRGAQETQYF,TGCGCCAGCAGTGACAGAGGAGCCCAAGAGACCCAGTACTTC
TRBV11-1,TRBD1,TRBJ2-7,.,CASSAGQGYYEQYF,TGTGCCAGCAGCGCAGGACAGGGCTACTACGAGCAGTACTTC
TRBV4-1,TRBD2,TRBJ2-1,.,CASSQEGGRAGGYNEQFF,TGCGCCAGCAGCCAAGAAGGCGGGAGAGCGGGGGGCTACAATGAGCAGTTCTTC
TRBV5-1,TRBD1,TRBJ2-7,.,CASSPGTGSSYEQYF,TGCGCCAGCAGCCCCGGGACAGGGAGTTCCTACGAGCAGTACTTC
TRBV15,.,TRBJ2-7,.,CATSRQQGESYEQYF,TGTGCCACCAGCAGGCAACAGGGAGAATCCTACGAGCAGTACTTC
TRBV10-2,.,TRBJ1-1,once,CASSESSGTEAFF,TGCGCCAGCAGTGAGTCTTCCGGGACTGAAGCTTTCTTT
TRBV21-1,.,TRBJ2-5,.,CASSVRQERETQYF,TGTGCCAGCAGCGTACGACAGGAGCGAGAGACCCAGTACTTC
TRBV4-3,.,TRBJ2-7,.,CASSQDTIGRYSYEQYF,TGCGCCAGCAGCCAAGATACTATAGGAAGGTACTCCTACGAGCAGTACTTC
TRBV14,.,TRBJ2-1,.,CASPRGGRYNEQFF,TGTGCCAGCCCCAGGGGCGGAAGATACAATGAGCAGTTCTTC
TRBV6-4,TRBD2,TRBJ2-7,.,CASSALLTGRVSEQYF,TGTGCCAGCAGTGCCCTCTTGACCGGGAGGGTAAGCGAGCAGTACTTC
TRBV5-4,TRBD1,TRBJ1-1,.,CASSSYRGMNTEAFF,TGTGCCAGCAGCTCATACAGGGGCATGAACACTGAAGCTTTCTTT
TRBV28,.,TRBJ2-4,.,CASSLARGGGAGRNIQYF,TGTGCCAGCAGTTTAGCCCGAGGGGGGGGCGCAGGTAGAAACATTCAGTACTTC
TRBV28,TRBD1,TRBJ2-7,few,CASTADRGYEQYF,TGTGCCAGCACCGCGGACAGGGGGTACGAGCAGTACTTC
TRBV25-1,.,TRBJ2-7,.,CASSGQALGYEQYF,TGTGCCAGCAGTGGACAGGCCTTAGGGTACGAGCAGTACTTC
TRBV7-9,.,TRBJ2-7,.,CASTGASYEQYF,TGTGCCAGCACCGGGGCGTCCTACGAGCAGTACTTC
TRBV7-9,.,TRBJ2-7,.,CASSPGEIWYEQYF,TGTGCCAGCAGCCCAGGGGAAATATGGTACGAGCAGTACTTC
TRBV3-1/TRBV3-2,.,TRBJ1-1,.,CASSPLEPNTEAFF,TGTGCCAGCAGCCCTCTTGAGCCGAACACTGAAGCTTTCTTT
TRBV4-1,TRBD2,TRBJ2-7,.,CASSELADLYEQYF,TGCGCCAGCAGCGAACTAGCGGACCTCTACGAGCAGTACTTC
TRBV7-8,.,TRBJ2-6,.,CASIPGVSGANVLTF,TGTGCCAGCATCCCGGGGGTCTCTGGGGCCAACGTCCTGACTTTC
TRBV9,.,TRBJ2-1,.,CASSVETSNNEQFF,TGTGCCAGCAGCGTAGAAACTAGCAACAATGAGCAGTTCTTC
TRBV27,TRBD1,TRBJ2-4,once,CASSHPTGRQNIQYF,TGTGCCAGCAGTCACCCGACAGGGCGTCAAAACATTCAGTACTTC
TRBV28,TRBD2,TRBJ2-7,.,CASSPGGVPYEQYF,TGTGCCAGCTCCCCGGGAGGGGTCCCCTACGAGCAGTACTTC
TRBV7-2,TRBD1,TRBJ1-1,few,CASSLDRGEAFF,TGTGCCAGCAGCCTCGACAGGGGTGAAGCTTTCTTT
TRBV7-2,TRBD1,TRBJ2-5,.,CASSPQGQGPQETQYF,TGTGCCAGCAGCCCACAAGGACAGGGCCCCCAAGAGACCCAGTACTTC